This TCR beta chain was profiled in a study of T-cell reconstitution after alpha-beta-depleted transplantation in children (dated by TCRdb to the mid-2010s). A note on the overall study: Using TCR repertoire profiling, the study quantitatively followed how T-cell immune reconstitution unfolded in children after TCRalphabeta/CD19-depleted allogeneic hematopoietic cell transplantation.

This clonotype has ten or more counts. This clone's antigen is unknown. No much larger clonotype is one base removed from it; base qualities were not supplied. The library was made by PCR. Sequencing used an Illumina HiSeq 2500. To normalize quantification of the TCRbeta repertoire, the TCR libraries were built with molecular barcoding that relied on unique molecular identifiers. TCRdb applied fastp at Q25 and MiXCR to the public reads, then kept only in-frame beta chains. Rows matching on CDR3 protein sequence are summarized as one entry with the most common DNA and genes. The sample contains around 600,000 distinct CDR3 sequences, 10% of them found a single time. The leading ten clones occupy less than 5% of the sample. Here the sequenced sample was PBMCs from the stem cell graft donor, taken from the stem cell graft. The TCR comes from a human donor who donated a stem cell graft to a child with acute myeloid leukemia.

DNA sequence: TGCGCCAGCAGACCCGACATAGCGGGAGGTAAAGGCGAGCAGTACTTC. Its product reads: CASRPDIAGGKGEQYF. The rearrangement combines TRBV5-1 with TRBJ2-7, with 10 central nucleotides matching TRBD2. The CDR3 numbers 16 residues from cysteine through phenylalanine. Only the CDR3 DNA stays, 48 bases, in frame from base 1. CDR1 and CDR2 (SGHRS, YFSETQ) derive from the germline V gene. The junction shows trimming of 5 bases on V and 6 bases on J, and the gene matches do not reach 14 bases of it.